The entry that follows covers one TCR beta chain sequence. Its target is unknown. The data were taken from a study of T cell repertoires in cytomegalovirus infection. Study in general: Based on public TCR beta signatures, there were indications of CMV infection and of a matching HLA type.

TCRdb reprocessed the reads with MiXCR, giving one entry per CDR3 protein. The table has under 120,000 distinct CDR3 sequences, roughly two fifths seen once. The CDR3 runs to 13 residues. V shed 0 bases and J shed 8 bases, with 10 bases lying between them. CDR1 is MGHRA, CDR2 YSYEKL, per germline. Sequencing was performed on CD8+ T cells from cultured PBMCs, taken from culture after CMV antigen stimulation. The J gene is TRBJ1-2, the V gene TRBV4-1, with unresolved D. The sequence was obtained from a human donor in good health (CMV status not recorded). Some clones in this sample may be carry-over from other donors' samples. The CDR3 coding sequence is TGCGCCAGCAGCCAAGATCGTCGGTGGGGCTACACCTTC. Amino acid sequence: CASSQDRRWGYTF.